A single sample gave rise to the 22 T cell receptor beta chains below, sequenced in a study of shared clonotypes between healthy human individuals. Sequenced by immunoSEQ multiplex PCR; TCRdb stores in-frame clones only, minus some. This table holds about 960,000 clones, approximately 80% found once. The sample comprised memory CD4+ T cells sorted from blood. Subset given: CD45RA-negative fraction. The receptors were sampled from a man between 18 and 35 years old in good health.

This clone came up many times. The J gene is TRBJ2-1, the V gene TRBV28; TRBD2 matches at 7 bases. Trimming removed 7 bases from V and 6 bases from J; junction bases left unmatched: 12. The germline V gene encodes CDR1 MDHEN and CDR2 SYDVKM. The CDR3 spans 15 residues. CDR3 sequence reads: CASTPRGEGGNEQFF. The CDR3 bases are TGTGCCAGCACCCCCCGCGGGGAGGGCGGCAATGAGCAGTTCTTC.

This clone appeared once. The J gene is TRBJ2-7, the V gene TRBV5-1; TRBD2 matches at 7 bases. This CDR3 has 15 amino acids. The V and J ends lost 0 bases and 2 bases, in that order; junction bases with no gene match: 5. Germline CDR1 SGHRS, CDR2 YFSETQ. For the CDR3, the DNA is TGCGCCAGCAGCTTGGCGTCTAGCGGCCCCTACGAGCAGTACTTC. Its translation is CASSLASSGPYEQYF.

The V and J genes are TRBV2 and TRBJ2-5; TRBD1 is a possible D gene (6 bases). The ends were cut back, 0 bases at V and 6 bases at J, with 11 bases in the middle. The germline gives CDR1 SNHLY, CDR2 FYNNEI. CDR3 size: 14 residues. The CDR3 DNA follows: TGTGCCAGCAGTGAAGCGATGCAGGGGCAGACCCAGTACTTC. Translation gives CASSEAMQGQTQYF.

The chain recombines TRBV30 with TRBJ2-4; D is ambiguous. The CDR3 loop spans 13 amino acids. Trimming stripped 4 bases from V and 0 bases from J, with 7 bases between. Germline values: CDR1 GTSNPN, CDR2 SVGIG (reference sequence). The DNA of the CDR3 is TGTGCCTGGATGGTAGGAGCCAAAAACATTCAGTACTTC. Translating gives CAWMVGAKNIQYF.

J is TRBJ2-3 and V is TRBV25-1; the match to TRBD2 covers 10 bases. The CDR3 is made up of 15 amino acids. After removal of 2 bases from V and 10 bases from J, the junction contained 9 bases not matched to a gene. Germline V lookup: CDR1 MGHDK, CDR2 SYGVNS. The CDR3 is CASSESGRESLAQYF. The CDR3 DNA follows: TGTGCCAGCAGTGAAAGCGGGAGGGAGTCCCTAGCGCAGTATTTT.

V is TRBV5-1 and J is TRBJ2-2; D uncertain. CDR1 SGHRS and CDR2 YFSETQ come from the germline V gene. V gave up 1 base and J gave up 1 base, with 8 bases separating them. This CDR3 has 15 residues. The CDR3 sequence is CASSLNYLNTGELFF. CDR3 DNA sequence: TGCGCCAGCAGCTTGAACTACCTGAACACCGGGGAGCTGTTTTTT.

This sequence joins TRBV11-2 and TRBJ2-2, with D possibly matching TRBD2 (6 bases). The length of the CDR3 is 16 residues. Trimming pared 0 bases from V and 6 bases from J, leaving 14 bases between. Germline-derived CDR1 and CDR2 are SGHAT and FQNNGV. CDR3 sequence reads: CASSLEGGTWAGELFF. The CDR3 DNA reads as TGTGCCAGCAGCTTAGAAGGCGGGACCTGGGCCGGGGAGCTGTTTTTT.

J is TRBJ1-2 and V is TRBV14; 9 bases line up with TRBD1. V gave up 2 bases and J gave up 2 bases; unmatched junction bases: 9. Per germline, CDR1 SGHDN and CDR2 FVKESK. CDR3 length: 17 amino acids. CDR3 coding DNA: TGTGCCAGCAGCCAATATCGGGACAGGGTAACCAACTATGGCTACACCTTC. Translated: CASSQYRDRVTNYGYTF.

The CDR3 loop is CASRTGITGELFF. Written as DNA, the CDR3 is TGTGCCAGCAGAACAGGGATCACCGGGGAGCTGTTTTTT. The chain has TRBV7-3 and TRBJ2-2; D is perhaps TRBD1 (6 bases). V was clipped by 6 bases and J by 4 bases, with 9 bases between them. This CDR3 is built from 13 residues. Germline CDR1 reads SGHTA; CDR2 reads FQGTGA.

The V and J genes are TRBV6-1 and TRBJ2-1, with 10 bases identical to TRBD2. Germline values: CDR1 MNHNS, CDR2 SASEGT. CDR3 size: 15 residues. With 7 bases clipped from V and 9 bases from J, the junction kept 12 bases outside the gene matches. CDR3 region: CASTKEAGGPVEQFF. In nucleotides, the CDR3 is TGTGCCAGCACCAAAGAAGCGGGGGGGCCGGTTGAGCAGTTCTTC.

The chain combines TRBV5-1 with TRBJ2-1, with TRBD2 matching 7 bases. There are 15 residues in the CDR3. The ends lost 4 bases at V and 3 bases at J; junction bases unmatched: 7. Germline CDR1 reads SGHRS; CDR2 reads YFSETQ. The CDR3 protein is CASSIRGDHYNEQFF. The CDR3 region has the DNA TGCGCCAGCAGCATCCGGGGGGATCACTACAATGAGCAGTTCTTC.

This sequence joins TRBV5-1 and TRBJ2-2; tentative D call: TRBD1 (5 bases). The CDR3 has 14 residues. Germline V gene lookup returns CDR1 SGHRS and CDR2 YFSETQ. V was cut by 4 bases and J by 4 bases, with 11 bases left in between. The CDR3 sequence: CASSLSGRTGELFF. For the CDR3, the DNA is TGCGCCAGCAGCCTGTCAGGGCGCACCGGGGAGCTGTTTTTT.

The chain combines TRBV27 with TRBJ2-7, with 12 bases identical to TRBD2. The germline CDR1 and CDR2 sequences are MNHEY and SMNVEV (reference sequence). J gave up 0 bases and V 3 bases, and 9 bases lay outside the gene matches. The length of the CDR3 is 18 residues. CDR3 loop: CASSLRLAGGPVSYEQYF. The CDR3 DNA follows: TGTGCCAGCAGTTTGAGGCTAGCGGGGGGGCCAGTCTCCTACGAGCAGTACTTC.

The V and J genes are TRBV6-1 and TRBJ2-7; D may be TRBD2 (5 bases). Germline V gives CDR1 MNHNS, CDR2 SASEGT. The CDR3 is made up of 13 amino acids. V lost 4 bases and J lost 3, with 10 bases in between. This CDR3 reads CASSVSGYYEQYF. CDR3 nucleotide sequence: TGTGCCAGCAGTGTAAGCGGTTACTACGAGCAGTACTTC.

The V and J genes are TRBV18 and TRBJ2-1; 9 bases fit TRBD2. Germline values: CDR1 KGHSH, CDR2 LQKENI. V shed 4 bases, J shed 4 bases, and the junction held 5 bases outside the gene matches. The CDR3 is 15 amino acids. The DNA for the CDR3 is TGTGCCAGCTCACAGACTAGCGGCCCTTACAATGAGCAGTTCTTC. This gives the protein CASSQTSGPYNEQFF.

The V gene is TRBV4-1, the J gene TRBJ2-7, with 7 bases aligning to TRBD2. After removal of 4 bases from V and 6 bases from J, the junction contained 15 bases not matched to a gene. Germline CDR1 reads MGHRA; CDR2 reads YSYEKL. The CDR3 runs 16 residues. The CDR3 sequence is CASSLGGLVVLAEQYF. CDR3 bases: TGCGCCAGCAGCCTCGGTGGACTAGTCGTCCTCGCCGAGCAGTACTTC.

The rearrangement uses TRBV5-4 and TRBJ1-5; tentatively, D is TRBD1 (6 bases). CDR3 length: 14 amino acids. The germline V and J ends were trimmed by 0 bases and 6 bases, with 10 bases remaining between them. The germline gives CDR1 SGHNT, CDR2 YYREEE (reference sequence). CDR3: CASSLEGGGQPQHF. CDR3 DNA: TGTGCCAGCAGCTTGGAGGGGGGAGGTCAGCCCCAGCATTTT. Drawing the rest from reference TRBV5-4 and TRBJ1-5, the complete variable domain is ETGVTQSPTHLIKTRGQQVTLRCSSQSGHNTVSWYQQALGQGPQFIFQYYREEENGRGNFPPRFSGLQFPNYSSELNVNALELDDSALYLCASSLEGGGQPQHFGDGTRLSIL.

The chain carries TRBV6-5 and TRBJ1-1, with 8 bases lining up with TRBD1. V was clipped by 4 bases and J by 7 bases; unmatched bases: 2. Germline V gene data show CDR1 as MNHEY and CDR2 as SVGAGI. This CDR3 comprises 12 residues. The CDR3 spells CASSSTGDEAFF. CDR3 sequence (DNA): TGTGCCAGCAGTTCGACAGGGGATGAAGCTTTCTTT.

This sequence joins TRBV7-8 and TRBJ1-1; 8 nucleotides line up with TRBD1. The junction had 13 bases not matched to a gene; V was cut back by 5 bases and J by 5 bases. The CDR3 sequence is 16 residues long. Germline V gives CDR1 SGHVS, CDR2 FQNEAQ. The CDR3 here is CASSARARGPETEAFF. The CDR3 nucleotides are TGTGCCAGCAGCGCCCGGGCCAGGGGGCCAGAGACTGAAGCTTTCTTT.

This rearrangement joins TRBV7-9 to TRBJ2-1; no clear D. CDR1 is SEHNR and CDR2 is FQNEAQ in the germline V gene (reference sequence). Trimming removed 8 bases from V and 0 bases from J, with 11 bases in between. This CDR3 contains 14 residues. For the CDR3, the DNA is TGTGCCAGCCTAGTAGCTGACTCCTACAATGAGCAGTTCTTC. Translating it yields CASLVADSYNEQFF.

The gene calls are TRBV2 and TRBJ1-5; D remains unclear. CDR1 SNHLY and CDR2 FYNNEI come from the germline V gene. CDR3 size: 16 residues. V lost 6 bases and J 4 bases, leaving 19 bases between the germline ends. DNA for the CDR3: TGTGCCAGCAGCGCGCCCGGTGGTTTCGGGAATCAGCCCCAGCATTTT. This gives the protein CASSAPGGFGNQPQHF.

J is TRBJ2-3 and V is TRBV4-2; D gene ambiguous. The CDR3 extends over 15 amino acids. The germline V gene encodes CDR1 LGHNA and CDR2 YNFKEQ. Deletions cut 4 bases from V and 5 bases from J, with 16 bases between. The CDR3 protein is CASSPQGDSVDTQYF. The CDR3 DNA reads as TGTGCCAGCAGCCCCCAAGGTGACTCGGTAGATACGCAGTATTTT.